Listed here are 3 T cell receptor beta chains from one sample, sequenced in a study of cytomegalovirus exposure and HLA in healthy donors. Profiling relied on immunoSEQ multiplex PCR, and the TCRdb table lists in-frame clones only, not all of them. The sample comprises about 73,000 clones, about 95% of which are singletons, and approximately 3.4% rests with the top ten. Source material: PBMCs. All receptors come from a man between 18 and 29 years old in good health and CMV-seronegative.

CDR3 coding DNA: TGTGCCAGCAGCGTAGGAACGGGGGGGCCGTACGAGCAGTACTTC. Translated, it gives CASSVGTGGPYEQYF. The genes are TRBV9 and TRBJ2-7; 8 positions match TRBD2. J was trimmed by 4 bases and V by 0 bases; bases with no gene match: 6. This CDR3 has 15 residues. From germline, CDR1 is SGDLS and CDR2 YYNGEE.

The chain uses TRBV7-8 and TRBJ2-5; 14 positions match TRBD2. Germline assignment: CDR1 SGHVS and CDR2 FQNEAQ. The CDR3 contains 20 residues. V lost 5 bases, J lost 5 bases, and 19 bases stayed unmatched. This CDR3 reads CASSPRHGLAGGRGIETQYF. The CDR3 DNA reads as TGTGCCAGCAGCCCTCGCCACGGACTAGCGGGGGGCCGGGGGATTGAGACCCAGTACTTC.

This chain uses TRBV5-5 with TRBJ1-1; D gene unclear. Germline CDR1 SGHKS, CDR2 YYEKEE (reference sequence). Trimming pared 0 bases from V and 2 bases from J, leaving 8 bases between. The CDR3 totals 14 residues. CDR3 region: CASSLVAENTEAFF. The CDR3 DNA sequence: TGTGCCAGCAGCTTGGTAGCAGAAAACACTGAAGCTTTCTTT. Full variable domain (rest looked up from reference TRBV5-5 and TRBJ1-1): DAGVTQSPTHLIKTRGQQVTLRCSPISGHKSVSWYQQVLGQGPQFIFQYYEKEERGRGNFPDRFSARQFPNYSSELNVNALLLGDSALYLCASSLVAENTEAFFGQGTRLTVV.